This TCR beta chain was documented in a study of T cell changes during pregnancy in multiple sclerosis. Profiling relied on immunoSEQ multiplex PCR, and the TCRdb table lists in-frame clones only, not all of them. This repertoire shows about 44,000 clones, about nine tenths found once; its top ten account for about 1.2%. Germline-derived CDR1 and CDR2 are SEHNR and FQNEAQ (reference sequence). After removal of 5 bases from V and 6 bases from J, the junction contained 2 bases not matched to a gene. The CDR3 totals 14 residues. The sample was CD4+ T cells from peripheral blood mononuclear cells, taken after pregnancy. The chain carries TRBV7-9 and TRBJ2-3; 13 bases are shared with TRBD2. The TCR sequence derives from a female donor with multiple sclerosis, enrolled in a pregnancy study. The chain's CDR3 is CASSATSGRDTQYF. CDR3 DNA sequence: TGTGCCAGCAGCGCGACTAGCGGGAGGGATACGCAGTATTTT. The complete variable domain, with remaining parts taken from reference TRBV7-9 and TRBJ2-3, reads DTGVSQNPRHKITKRGQNVTFRCDPISEHNRLYWYRQTLGQGPEFLTYFQNEAQLEKSRLLSDRFSAERPKGSFSTLEIQRTEQGDSAMYLCASSATSGRDTQYFGPGTRLTVL.